This T cell receptor beta chain comes out of a study of blood T cell repertoires in COVID-19 (dated by TCRdb to 2020 to 2021). Regarding the complete study: Collaborator samples came from the United States, Italy and Spain and covered acute and convalescent phases of COVID-19. The repertoires were released in a freely available public database intended as a resource for research on the immune response to SARS-CoV-2. Samples were obtained from the ongoing ImmuneRACE study (first 160 participants) and from 1,254 subjects provided by 6 global collaborators. The material from the prospective study consisted of cDNA or gDNA derived from T cells, B-cell-depleted T cells, or PBMCs. Subjects who had been exposed to COVID-19, were actively infected with it, or had recovered from it provided the deeply sampled blood TCRbeta repertoires that made up the dataset. Sample metadata almost always included a de-identified subject ID, COVID-19 status, age in years and sex. Where available, HLA class I and class II types were taken from metadata supplied by the sample provider and were not determined by assay-based typing. General findings and caveats noted by the study authors: The amount of clinical and demographic metadata varied by source and participant and was provided uncurated.

Participants in the prospective study were enrolled through a virtual design, were aged roughly 18 to 90 years, and lived in approximately 25 United States geographic areas. In the prospective study, participants were assigned to cohorts based on the clinical history participants reported in a screening survey and a study questionnaire. For ImmuneRACE Cohort 3, a participant was defined as recovered based on two consecutive negative NP/OP PCR tests, clearance by a healthcare professional, or resolution of symptoms. In the prospective study, mobile phlebotomists collected whole blood, serum and a nasopharyngeal or oropharyngeal swab from each participant. Prospective study participants could optionally give additional blood draws and questionnaires over an approximately 2-month period. Before DNA extraction, prospective study blood samples were shipped either frozen or at room temperature. V and J lose 7 bases and 8 bases, and a span of 20 bases separates them. Reading the germline V gene gives CDR1 MNHEY and CDR2 SVGAGI. The CDR3 covers 14 residues, taking in both the cysteine and the phenylalanine. Of all the DNA, just the CDR3 is kept, 42 bases in frame from base 1.

Comments on this clone: It has no known antigen specificity. Base qualities are missing; no much larger clone stands one base away.

The immunoSEQ Assay, a bias-controlled multiplex PCR, was used to amplify TCRbeta CDR3 regions from genomic DNA. Per the source publication's procedure: The number of nucleated cells in each sample was estimated from the amplification of reference gene primers within the assay. To quantify the absolute abundance of each unique TCRbeta CDR3 rearrangement, sequence reads were collapsed and filtered. For each sample, productive Simpson clonality was calculated by taking the square root of Simpson's diversity index across productive rearrangements. In its TCRdb copy, this immuneACCESS table keeps in-frame sequences only and misses some clones. Where compared with another copy, unresolved V genes explain less than half of these, and the others have no known cause. For V, J and clone size, that table is used; D and trimming come from the DNA. The sample includes over 300,000 clones, with roughly nine tenths observed a single time. Jointly, the top ten make up approximately 5.3% of the sample.

This receptor was taken from a woman aged 30 to 39 who had recovered from COVID-19. The specimen sequenced was PBMCs or T cells enriched from blood (not recorded which). The rearranged chain carries TRBV6-5 and TRBJ1-1; the D gene is possibly TRBD1, with 6 bases matching. CDR3 loop: CASTRVGGAGEAFF. Read as DNA, the sequence is TGTGCCAGCACACGCGTCGGGGGGGCAGGGGAAGCTTTCTTT.